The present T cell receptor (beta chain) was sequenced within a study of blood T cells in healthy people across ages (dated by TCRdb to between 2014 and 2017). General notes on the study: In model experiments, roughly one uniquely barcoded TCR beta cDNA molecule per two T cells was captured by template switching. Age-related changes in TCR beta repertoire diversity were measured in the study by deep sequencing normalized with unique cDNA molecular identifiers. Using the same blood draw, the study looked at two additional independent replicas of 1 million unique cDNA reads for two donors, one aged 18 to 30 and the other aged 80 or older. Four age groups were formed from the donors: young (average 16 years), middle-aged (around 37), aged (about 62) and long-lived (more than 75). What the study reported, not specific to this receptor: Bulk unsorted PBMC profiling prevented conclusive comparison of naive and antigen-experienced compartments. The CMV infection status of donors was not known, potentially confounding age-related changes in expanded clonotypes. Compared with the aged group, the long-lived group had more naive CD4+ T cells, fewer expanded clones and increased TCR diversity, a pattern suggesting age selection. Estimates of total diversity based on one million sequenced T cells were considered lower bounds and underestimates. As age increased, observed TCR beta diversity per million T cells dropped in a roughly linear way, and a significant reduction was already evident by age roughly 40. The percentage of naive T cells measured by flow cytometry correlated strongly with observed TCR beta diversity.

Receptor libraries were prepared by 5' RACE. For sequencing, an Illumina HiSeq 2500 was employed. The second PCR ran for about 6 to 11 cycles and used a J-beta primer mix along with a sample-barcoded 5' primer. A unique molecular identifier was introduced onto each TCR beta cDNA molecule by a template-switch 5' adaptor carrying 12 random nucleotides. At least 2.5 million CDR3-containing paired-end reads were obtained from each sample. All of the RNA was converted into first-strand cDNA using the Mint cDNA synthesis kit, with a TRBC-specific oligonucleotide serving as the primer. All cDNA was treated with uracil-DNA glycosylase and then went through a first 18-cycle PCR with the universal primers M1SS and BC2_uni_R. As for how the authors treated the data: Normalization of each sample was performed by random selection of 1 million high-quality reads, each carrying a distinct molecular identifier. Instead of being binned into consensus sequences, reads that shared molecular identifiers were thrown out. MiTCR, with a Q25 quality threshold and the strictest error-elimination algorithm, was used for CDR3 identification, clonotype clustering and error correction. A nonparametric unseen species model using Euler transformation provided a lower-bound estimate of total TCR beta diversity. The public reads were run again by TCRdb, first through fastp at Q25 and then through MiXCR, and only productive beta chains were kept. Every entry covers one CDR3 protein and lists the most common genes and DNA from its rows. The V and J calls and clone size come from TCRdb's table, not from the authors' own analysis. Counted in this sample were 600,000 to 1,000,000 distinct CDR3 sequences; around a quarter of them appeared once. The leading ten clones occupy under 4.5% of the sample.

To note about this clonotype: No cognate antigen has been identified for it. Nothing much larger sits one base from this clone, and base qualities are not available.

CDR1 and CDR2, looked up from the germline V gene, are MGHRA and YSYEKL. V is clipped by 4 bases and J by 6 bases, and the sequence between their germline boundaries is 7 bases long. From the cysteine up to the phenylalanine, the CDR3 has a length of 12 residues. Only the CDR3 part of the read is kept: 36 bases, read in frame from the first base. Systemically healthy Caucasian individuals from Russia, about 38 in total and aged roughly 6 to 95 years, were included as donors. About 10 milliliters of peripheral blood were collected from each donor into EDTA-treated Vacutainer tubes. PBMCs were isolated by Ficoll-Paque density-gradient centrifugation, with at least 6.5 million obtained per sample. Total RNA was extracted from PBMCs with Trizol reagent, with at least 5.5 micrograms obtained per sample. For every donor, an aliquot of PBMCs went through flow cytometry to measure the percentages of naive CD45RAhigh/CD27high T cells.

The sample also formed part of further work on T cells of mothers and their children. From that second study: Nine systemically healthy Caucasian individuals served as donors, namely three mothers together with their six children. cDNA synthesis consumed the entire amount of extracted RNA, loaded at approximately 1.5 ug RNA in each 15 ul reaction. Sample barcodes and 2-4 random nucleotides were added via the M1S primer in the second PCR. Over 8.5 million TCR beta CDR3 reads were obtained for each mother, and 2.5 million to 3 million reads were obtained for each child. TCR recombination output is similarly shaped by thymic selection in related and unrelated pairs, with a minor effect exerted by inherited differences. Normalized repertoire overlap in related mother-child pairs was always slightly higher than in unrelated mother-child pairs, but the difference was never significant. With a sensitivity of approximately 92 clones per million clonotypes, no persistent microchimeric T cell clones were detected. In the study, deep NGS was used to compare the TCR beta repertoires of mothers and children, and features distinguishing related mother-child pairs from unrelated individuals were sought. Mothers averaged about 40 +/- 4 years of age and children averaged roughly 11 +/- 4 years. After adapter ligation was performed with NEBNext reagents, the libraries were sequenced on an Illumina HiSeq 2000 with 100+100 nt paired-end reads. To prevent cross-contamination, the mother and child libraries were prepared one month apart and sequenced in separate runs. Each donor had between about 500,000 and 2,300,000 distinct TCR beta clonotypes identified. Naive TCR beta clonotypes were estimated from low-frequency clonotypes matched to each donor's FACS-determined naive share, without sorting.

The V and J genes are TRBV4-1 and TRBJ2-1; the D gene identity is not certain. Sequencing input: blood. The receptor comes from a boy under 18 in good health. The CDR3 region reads CASSPNSNEQFF. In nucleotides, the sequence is TGCGCCAGCAGCCCAAACTCCAATGAGCAGTTCTTC.